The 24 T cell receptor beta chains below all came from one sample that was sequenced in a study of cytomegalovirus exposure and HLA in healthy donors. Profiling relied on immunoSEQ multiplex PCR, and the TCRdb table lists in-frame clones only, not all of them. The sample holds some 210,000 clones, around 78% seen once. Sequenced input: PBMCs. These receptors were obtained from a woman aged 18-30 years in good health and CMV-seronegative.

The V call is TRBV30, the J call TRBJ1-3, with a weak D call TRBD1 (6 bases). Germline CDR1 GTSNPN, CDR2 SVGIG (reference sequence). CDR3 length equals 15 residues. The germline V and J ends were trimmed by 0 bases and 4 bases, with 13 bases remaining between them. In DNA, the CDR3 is TGTGCCTGGAGTGTAGGGGGACTTCTCGGAAACACCATATATTTT. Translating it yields CAWSVGGLLGNTIYF. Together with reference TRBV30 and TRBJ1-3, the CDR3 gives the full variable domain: SQTIHQWPATLVQPVGSPLSLECTVEGTSNPNLYWYRQAAGRGLQLLFYSVGIGQISSEVPQNLSASRPQDRQFILSSKKLLLSDSGFYLCAWSVGGLLGNTIYFGEGSWLTVV.

The CDR3, as DNA: TGCGCCAGCAGCCGAGGACTAGCTCAAAACACAGATACGCAGTATTTT. It encodes CASSRGLAQNTDTQYF. This chain uses TRBV5-1 with TRBJ2-3, with TRBD2 matching 8 bases. Germline-derived CDR1 and CDR2 are SGHRS and YFSETQ. This CDR3 has 16 amino acids. V gave up 4 bases and J gave up 2 bases; unmatched junction bases: 9.

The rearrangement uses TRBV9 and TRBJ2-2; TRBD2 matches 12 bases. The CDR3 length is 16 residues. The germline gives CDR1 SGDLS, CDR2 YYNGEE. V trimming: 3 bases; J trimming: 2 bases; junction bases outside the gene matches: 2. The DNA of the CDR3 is TGTGCCAGCAGCGCGACTAGCGGGAGAAACACCGGGGAGCTGTTTTTT. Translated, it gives CASSATSGRNTGELFF.

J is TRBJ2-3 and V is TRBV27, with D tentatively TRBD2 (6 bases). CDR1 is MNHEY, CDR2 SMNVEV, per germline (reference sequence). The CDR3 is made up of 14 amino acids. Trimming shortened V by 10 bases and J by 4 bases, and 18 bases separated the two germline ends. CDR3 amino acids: CATLREDEADTQYF. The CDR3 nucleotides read TGTGCCACCCTGAGGGAGGATGAGGCAGATACGCAGTATTTT.

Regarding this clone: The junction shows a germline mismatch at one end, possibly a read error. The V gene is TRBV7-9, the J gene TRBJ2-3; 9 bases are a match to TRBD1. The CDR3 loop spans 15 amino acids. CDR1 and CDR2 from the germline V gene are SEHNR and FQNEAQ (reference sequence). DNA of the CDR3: TGTGCCAGCAGTTTAGGACAGGGGTTCGGAGATACGCAGTATTTT. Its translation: CASSLGQGFGDTQYF.

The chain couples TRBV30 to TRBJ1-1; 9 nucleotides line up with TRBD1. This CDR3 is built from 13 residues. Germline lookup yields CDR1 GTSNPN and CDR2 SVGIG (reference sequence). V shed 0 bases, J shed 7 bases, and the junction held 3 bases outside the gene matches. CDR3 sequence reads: CAWSVRDRDEAFF. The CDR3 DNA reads TGTGCCTGGAGTGTAAGGGACAGGGATGAAGCTTTCTTT.

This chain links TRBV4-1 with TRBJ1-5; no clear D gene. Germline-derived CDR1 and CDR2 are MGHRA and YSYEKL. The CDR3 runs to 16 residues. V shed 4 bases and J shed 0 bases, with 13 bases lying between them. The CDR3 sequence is CASSPRDGHSNQPQHF. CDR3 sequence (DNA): TGCGCCAGCAGCCCGAGGGATGGCCATAGCAATCAGCCCCAGCATTTT.

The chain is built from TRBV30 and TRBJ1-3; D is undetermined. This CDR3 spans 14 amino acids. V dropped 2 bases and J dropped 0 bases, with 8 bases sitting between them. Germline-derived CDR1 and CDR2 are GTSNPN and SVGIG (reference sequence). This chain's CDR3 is CAWSPSGSGNTIYF. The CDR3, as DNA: TGTGCCTGGAGTCCGTCTGGCTCTGGAAACACCATATATTTT.

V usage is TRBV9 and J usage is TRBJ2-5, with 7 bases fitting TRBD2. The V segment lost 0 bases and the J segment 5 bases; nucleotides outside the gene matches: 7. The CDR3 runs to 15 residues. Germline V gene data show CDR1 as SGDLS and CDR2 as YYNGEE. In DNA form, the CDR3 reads TGTGCCAGCAGCGTAGGTTCTCTCGGGGGGGAGACCCAGTACTTC. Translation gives CASSVGSLGGETQYF.

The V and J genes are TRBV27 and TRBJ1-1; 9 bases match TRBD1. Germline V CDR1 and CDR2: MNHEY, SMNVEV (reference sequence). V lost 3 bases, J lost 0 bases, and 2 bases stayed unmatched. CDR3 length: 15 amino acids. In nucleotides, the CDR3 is TGTGCCAGCAGTTTCGGGACAGGGCTGAACACTGAAGCTTTCTTT. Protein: CASSFGTGLNTEAFF.

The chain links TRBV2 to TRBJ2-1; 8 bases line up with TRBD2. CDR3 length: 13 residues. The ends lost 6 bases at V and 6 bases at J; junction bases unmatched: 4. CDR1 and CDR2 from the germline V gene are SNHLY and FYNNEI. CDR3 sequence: CASSATSVNEQFF. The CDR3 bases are TGTGCCAGCAGCGCGACTAGCGTCAATGAGCAGTTCTTC.

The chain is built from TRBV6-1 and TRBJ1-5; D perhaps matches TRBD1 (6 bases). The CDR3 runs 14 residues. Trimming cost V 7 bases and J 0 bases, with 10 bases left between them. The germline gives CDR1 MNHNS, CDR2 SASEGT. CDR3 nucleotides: TGTGCCAGCACAGGGACACATAGCAATCAGCCCCAGCATTTT. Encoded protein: CASTGTHSNQPQHF.

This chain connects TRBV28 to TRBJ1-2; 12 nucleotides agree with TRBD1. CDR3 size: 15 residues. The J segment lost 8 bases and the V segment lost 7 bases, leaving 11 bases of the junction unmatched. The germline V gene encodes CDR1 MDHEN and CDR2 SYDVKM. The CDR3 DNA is TGTGCCAGCACCCACAGTGGGACAGGGGGCAACGGCTACACCTTC. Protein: CASTHSGTGGNGYTF.

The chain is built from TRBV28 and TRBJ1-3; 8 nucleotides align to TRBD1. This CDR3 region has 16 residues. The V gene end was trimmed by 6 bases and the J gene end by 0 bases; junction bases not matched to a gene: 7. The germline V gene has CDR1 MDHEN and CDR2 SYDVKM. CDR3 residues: CASRGQVTRSGNTIYF. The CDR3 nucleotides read TGTGCCAGCAGGGGACAGGTAACCCGCTCTGGAAACACCATATATTTT.

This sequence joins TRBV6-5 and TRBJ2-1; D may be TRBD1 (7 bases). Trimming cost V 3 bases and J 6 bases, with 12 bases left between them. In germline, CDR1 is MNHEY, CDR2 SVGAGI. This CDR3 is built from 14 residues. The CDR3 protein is CASSYQGGFNEQFF. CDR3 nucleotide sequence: TGTGCCAGCAGTTATCAGGGGGGTTTCAATGAGCAGTTCTTC.

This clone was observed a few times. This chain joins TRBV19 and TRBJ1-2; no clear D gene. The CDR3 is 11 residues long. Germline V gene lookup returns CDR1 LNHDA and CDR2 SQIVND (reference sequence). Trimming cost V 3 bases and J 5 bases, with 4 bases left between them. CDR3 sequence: CASSIKYGYTF. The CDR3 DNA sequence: TGTGCCAGTAGTATTAAGTATGGCTACACCTTC.

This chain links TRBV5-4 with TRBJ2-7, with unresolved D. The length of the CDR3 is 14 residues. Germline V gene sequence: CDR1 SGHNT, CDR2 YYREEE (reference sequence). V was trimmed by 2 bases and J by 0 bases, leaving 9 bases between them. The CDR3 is CASSFPGPSYEQYF. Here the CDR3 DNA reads TGTGCCAGCAGCTTTCCCGGGCCCTCCTACGAGCAGTACTTC.

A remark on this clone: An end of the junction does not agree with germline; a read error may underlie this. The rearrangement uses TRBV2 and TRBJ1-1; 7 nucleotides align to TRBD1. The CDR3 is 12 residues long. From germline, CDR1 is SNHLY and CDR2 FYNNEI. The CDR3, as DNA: TGTGCCAGCAGTGAAGGTGGGACAGCGTGTACCTTT. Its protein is CASSEGGTACTF.

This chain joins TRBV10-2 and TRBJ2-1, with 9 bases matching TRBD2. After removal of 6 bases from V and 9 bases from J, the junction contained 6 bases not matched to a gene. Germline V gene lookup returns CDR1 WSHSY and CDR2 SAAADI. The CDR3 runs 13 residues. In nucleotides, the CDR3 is TGCGCCAGCAGGGACGGAGCGGGGGGTGAGCAGTTCTTC. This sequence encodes CASRDGAGGEQFF.

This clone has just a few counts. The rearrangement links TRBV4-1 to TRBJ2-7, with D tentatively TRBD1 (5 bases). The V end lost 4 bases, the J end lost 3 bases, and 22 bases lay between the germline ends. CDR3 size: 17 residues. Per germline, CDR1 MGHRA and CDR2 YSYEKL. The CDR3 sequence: CASSPVDGRTKNYEQYF. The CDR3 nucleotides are TGCGCCAGCAGCCCCGTGGACGGGCGGACAAAGAACTACGAGCAGTACTTC.

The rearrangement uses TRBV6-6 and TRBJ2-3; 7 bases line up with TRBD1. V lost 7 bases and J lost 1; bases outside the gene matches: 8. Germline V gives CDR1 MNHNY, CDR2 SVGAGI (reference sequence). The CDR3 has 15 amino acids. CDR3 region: CASTRLRGRTDTQYF. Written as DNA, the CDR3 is TGTGCCAGCACCCGTTTAAGGGGGCGCACAGATACGCAGTATTTT.

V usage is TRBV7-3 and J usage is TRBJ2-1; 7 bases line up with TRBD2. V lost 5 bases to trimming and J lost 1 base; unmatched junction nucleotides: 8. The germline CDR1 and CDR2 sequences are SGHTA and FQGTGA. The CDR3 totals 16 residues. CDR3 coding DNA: TGTGCCAGCAGCGGGCAAGCGGGGCCTTCCTACAATGAGCAGTTCTTC. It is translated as CASSGQAGPSYNEQFF.

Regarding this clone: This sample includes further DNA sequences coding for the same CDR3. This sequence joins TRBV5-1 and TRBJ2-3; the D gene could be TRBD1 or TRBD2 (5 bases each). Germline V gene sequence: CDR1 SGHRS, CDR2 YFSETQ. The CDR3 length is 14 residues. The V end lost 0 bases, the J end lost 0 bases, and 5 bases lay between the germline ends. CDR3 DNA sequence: TGCGCCAGCAGCTTGGGGGGGAGCACAGATACGCAGTATTTT. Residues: CASSLGGSTDTQYF.

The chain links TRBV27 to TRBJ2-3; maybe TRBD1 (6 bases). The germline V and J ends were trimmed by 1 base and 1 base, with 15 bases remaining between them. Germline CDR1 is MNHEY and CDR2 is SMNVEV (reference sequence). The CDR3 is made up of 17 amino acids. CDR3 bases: TGTGCCAGCAGTTTATATAGGGAGAACAGGGGCACAGATACGCAGTATTTT. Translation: CASSLYRENRGTDTQYF.